The rows below give T cell receptor beta chains drawn from one sample of a study of preoperative IRX-2 immunotherapy in early breast cancer. The protocol was immunoSEQ multiplex PCR, while the TCRdb copy is restricted to in-frame clones and leaves out a portion. The table lists some 30,000 clones, around 92% of them singletons. The material was tumor tissue, obtained after IRX-2 immunotherapy. These receptors were collected from a human donor with breast cancer. CDR3s include the opening cysteine and the closing phenylalanine or tryptophan. A D gene is named only where the DNA matches it firmly. Some rows mark clone size as missing; the rest say once, few, many or name a class of expanded clone.

j_call: TRBJ2-1; v_call: TRBV5-1; cdr3_length: 15; clone_size: -; d_call: -; cdr3_aa: CASSRSANIQDEQFF; cdr3_nt: TGCGCCAGCAGTAGGTCAGCTAACATTCAGGATGAGCAGTTCTTC
j_call: TRBJ2-3; v_call: TRBV7-1; cdr3_length: 16; clone_size: -; d_call: TRBD2; cdr3_aa: CASSFLAGGVSDTQYF; cdr3_nt: TGTGCCAGCAGCTTTCTTGCGGGAGGTGTGTCAGATACGCAGTATTTT
j_call: TRBJ2-2; v_call: TRBV7-4; cdr3_length: 15; clone_size: -; d_call: -; cdr3_aa: CASSPRQKGDGELFF; cdr3_nt: TGTGCCAGCAGCCCTCGACAAAAGGGTGACGGGGAGCTGTTTTTT
j_call: TRBJ1-1; v_call: TRBV7-1; cdr3_length: 15; clone_size: -; d_call: -; cdr3_aa: CASSSQGTMNTEAFF; cdr3_nt: TGTGCCAGCAGCTCCCAGGGGACCATGAACACTGAAGCTTTCTTT
j_call: TRBJ1-1; v_call: TRBV30; cdr3_length: 12; clone_size: -; d_call: -; cdr3_aa: CAWSGRNTEAFF; cdr3_nt: TGTGCCTGGAGTGGACGGAACACTGAAGCTTTCTTT
j_call: TRBJ1-1; v_call: TRBV7-5; cdr3_length: 14; clone_size: -; d_call: -; cdr3_aa: CASSSTPGNTEAFF; cdr3_nt: TGTGCCAGCAGCTCTACGCCGGGCAACACTGAAGCTTTCTTT
j_call: TRBJ2-5; v_call: TRBV18; cdr3_length: 12; clone_size: -; d_call: -; cdr3_aa: CASSPGQETQYF; cdr3_nt: TGTGCCAGCTCCCCCGGGCAAGAGACCCAGTACTTC
j_call: TRBJ1-1; v_call: TRBV29-1; cdr3_length: 15; clone_size: -; d_call: TRBD1; cdr3_aa: CSVVPGQHLNTEAFF; cdr3_nt: TGCAGCGTTGTCCCGGGACAGCATTTGAACACTGAAGCTTTCTTT
j_call: TRBJ2-5; v_call: TRBV19; cdr3_length: 14; clone_size: -; d_call: -; cdr3_aa: CASSITQGTETQYF; cdr3_nt: TGTGCCAGTAGTATTACTCAGGGGACAGAGACCCAGTACTTC
j_call: TRBJ1-2; v_call: TRBV1; cdr3_length: 13; clone_size: -; d_call: -; cdr3_aa: CASSQGQGGGYTF; cdr3_nt: TGCGCCAGCAGCCAAGGACAGGGAGGTGGCTACACCTTC
j_call: TRBJ1-4; v_call: TRBV11-3; cdr3_length: 15; clone_size: -; d_call: -; cdr3_aa: CASSLGGGAVVKLFF; cdr3_nt: TGTGCCAGCAGCTTAGGTGGAGGCGCGGTAGTAAAACTGTTTTTT
j_call: TRBJ1-6; v_call: TRBV14; cdr3_length: 12; clone_size: -; d_call: -; cdr3_aa: CASSQDRLVLHF; cdr3_nt: TGTGCCAGCAGCCAAGATAGGTTGGTCCTCCACTTT
j_call: TRBJ2-1; v_call: TRBV6-8; cdr3_length: 15; clone_size: -; d_call: -; cdr3_aa: CASSDSTGTYNEQFF; cdr3_nt: TGTGCCAGCAGTGACTCAACCGGGACTTACAATGAGCAGTTCTTC
j_call: TRBJ1-2; v_call: TRBV30; cdr3_length: 15; clone_size: -; d_call: -; cdr3_aa: CAWSVREVFGYGYTF; cdr3_nt: TGTGCCTGGAGTGTAAGAGAGGTGTTCGGCTATGGCTACACCTTC
j_call: TRBJ2-3; v_call: TRBV11-3; cdr3_length: 15; clone_size: -; d_call: -; cdr3_aa: CASNRGSTSTDTQYF; cdr3_nt: TGTGCCAGCAATCGGGGATCCACTAGCACAGATACGCAGTATTTT
j_call: TRBJ2-1; v_call: TRBV6-8; cdr3_length: 15; clone_size: -; d_call: TRBD2; cdr3_aa: CASSYLPREAGEQFF; cdr3_nt: TGTGCCAGCAGTTACCTACCGCGGGAGGCAGGGGAGCAGTTCTTC
j_call: TRBJ1-6; v_call: TRBV6-8; cdr3_length: 16; clone_size: -; d_call: -; cdr3_aa: CASSSELNEPNSPLHF; cdr3_nt: TGTGCCAGCAGTTCTGAGCTAAACGAACCCAATTCACCCCTCCACTTT
j_call: TRBJ2-2; v_call: TRBV19; cdr3_length: 14; clone_size: -; d_call: TRBD2; cdr3_aa: CASRSSRDYGELFF; cdr3_nt: TGTGCCAGTAGGTCGTCCCGGGACTACGGGGAGCTGTTTTTT
j_call: TRBJ2-5; v_call: TRBV6-8; cdr3_length: 17; clone_size: -; d_call: -; cdr3_aa: CASSYPGGAIVQETQYF; cdr3_nt: TGTGCCAGCAGTTACCCCGGCGGGGCCATCGTTCAAGAGACCCAGTACTTC
j_call: TRBJ2-6; v_call: TRBV11-3; cdr3_length: 17; clone_size: few; d_call: -; cdr3_aa: CASSLGDSTSGANVLTF; cdr3_nt: TGTGCCAGCAGCTTAGGGGACTCCACCTCTGGGGCCAACGTCCTGACTTTC
j_call: TRBJ2-7; v_call: TRBV6-8; cdr3_length: 14; clone_size: -; d_call: -; cdr3_aa: CASNLRDTTYEQYF; cdr3_nt: TGTGCCAGCAACCTCCGGGATACTACCTACGAGCAGTACTTC
j_call: TRBJ2-1; v_call: TRBV18; cdr3_length: 17; clone_size: -; d_call: TRBD2; cdr3_aa: CASSPPGIAGSPNEQFF; cdr3_nt: TGTGCCAGCTCACCACCGGGGATAGCGGGGTCCCCCAATGAGCAGTTCTTC
j_call: TRBJ1-4; v_call: TRBV19; cdr3_length: 16; clone_size: -; d_call: -; cdr3_aa: CASSSRGSGSNEKLFF; cdr3_nt: TGTGCCAGTAGTTCCCGGGGGAGTGGGTCTAATGAAAAACTGTTTTTT
j_call: TRBJ1-2; v_call: TRBV19; cdr3_length: 14; clone_size: -; d_call: TRBD1; cdr3_aa: CASSRQGSNYGYTF; cdr3_nt: TGTGCCAGTAGTCGACAGGGGTCAAACTATGGCTACACCTTC
j_call: TRBJ1-6; v_call: TRBV11-3; cdr3_length: 18; clone_size: few; d_call: TRBD1; cdr3_aa: CASRRRRGQSSYNSPLHF; cdr3_nt: TGTGCCAGCAGGAGGCGAAGGGGGCAGAGCTCCTATAATTCACCCCTCCACTTT
j_call: TRBJ2-3; v_call: TRBV1; cdr3_length: 17; clone_size: few; d_call: -; cdr3_aa: CASSQKQAVSSTDTQYF; cdr3_nt: TGCGCCAGCAGCCAAAAACAGGCGGTCTCTAGCACAGATACGCAGTATTTT
j_call: TRBJ2-3; v_call: TRBV7-7; cdr3_length: 14; clone_size: -; d_call: TRBD1; cdr3_aa: CASSKDRAADTQYF; cdr3_nt: TGTGCCAGCAGCAAAGACAGGGCGGCAGATACGCAGTATTTT
j_call: TRBJ1-2; v_call: TRBV6-8; cdr3_length: 14; clone_size: -; d_call: -; cdr3_aa: CASSYGGAGTLYTF; cdr3_nt: TGTGCCAGCAGTTACGGCGGTGCAGGGACATTATACACCTTC
j_call: TRBJ2-7; v_call: TRBV6-8; cdr3_length: 15; clone_size: -; d_call: -; cdr3_aa: CASSYLRGGLYEQYF; cdr3_nt: TGTGCCAGCAGTTACCTACGAGGGGGGCTGTACGAGCAGTACTTC
j_call: TRBJ2-1; v_call: TRBV30; cdr3_length: 15; clone_size: -; d_call: TRBD2; cdr3_aa: CAWRKGTSGYNEQFF; cdr3_nt: TGTGCCTGGAGGAAGGGGACTAGCGGATACAATGAGCAGTTCTTC
j_call: TRBJ1-1; v_call: TRBV5-1; cdr3_length: 15; clone_size: -; d_call: -; cdr3_aa: CASSLEVGAWTEAFF; cdr3_nt: TGCGCCAGCAGCTTGGAGGTGGGGGCATGGACTGAAGCTTTCTTT
j_call: TRBJ1-2; v_call: TRBV29-1; cdr3_length: 12; clone_size: -; d_call: -; cdr3_aa: CSVTRGEYGYTF; cdr3_nt: TGCAGCGTTACACGGGGCGAGTATGGCTACACCTTC
j_call: TRBJ1-3; v_call: TRBV28; cdr3_length: 16; clone_size: -; d_call: TRBD1; cdr3_aa: CASSPRQGHSGNTIYF; cdr3_nt: TGTGCCAGCAGTCCTCGACAGGGACACTCTGGAAACACCATATATTTT
j_call: TRBJ2-1; v_call: TRBV1; cdr3_length: 12; clone_size: -; d_call: -; cdr3_aa: CASSPNRVLQFF; cdr3_nt: TGCGCCAGCAGCCCCAACAGGGTGTTACAGTTCTTC
j_call: TRBJ2-7; v_call: TRBV19; cdr3_length: 15; clone_size: -; d_call: -; cdr3_aa: CASSIWDGSSYEQYF; cdr3_nt: TGTGCCAGTAGTATATGGGACGGAAGCTCCTACGAGCAGTACTTC
j_call: TRBJ1-5; v_call: TRBV6-8; cdr3_length: 14; clone_size: -; d_call: TRBD1; cdr3_aa: CASRIGQGNQPQHF; cdr3_nt: TGTGCCAGCCGGATTGGACAGGGTAATCAGCCCCAGCATTTT
j_call: TRBJ2-1; v_call: TRBV6-8; cdr3_length: 16; clone_size: -; d_call: TRBD2; cdr3_aa: CAISAEGLASYNEQFF; cdr3_nt: TGTGCCATCAGTGCGGAAGGACTAGCGAGCTACAATGAGCAGTTCTTC
j_call: TRBJ1-1; v_call: TRBV29-1; cdr3_length: 16; clone_size: -; d_call: -; cdr3_aa: CSVVKGGIGPVTEAFF; cdr3_nt: TGCAGCGTTGTTAAGGGGGGAATAGGGCCCGTCACTGAAGCTTTCTTT
j_call: TRBJ1-6; v_call: TRBV6-8; cdr3_length: 13; clone_size: -; d_call: -; cdr3_aa: CASSPARGFSLHF; cdr3_nt: TGTGCCAGCAGTCCGGCTCGTGGGTTCTCCCTCCACTTT
j_call: TRBJ2-1; v_call: TRBV7-6; cdr3_length: 16; clone_size: -; d_call: TRBD2; cdr3_aa: CASSSGTSGRNNEQFF; cdr3_nt: TGTGCCAGCAGCTCCGGGACTAGCGGGAGAAACAATGAGCAGTTCTTC
j_call: TRBJ2-3; v_call: TRBV6-8; cdr3_length: 15; clone_size: once; d_call: -; cdr3_aa: CASSSWSYLADTQYF; cdr3_nt: TGTGCCAGCAGTTCCTGGTCGTATTTGGCGGATACGCAGTATTTT
j_call: TRBJ2-2; v_call: TRBV5-1; cdr3_length: 17; clone_size: -; d_call: TRBD2; cdr3_aa: CASRLTSGGSNTGELFF; cdr3_nt: TGCGCCAGCAGACTGACTAGCGGGGGGTCGAACACCGGGGAGCTGTTTTTT
j_call: TRBJ2-2; v_call: TRBV7-4; cdr3_length: 14; clone_size: -; d_call: -; cdr3_aa: CASGWTVNTGELFF; cdr3_nt: TGTGCCAGCGGTTGGACGGTGAACACCGGGGAGCTGTTTTTT
j_call: TRBJ2-6; v_call: TRBV6-8; cdr3_length: 18; clone_size: -; d_call: TRBD1; cdr3_aa: CASKSGTGVESGANVLTF; cdr3_nt: TGTGCCAGTAAATCCGGGACAGGAGTTGAGTCTGGGGCCAACGTCCTGACTTTC
j_call: TRBJ1-2; v_call: TRBV11-3; cdr3_length: 15; clone_size: -; d_call: TRBD1; cdr3_aa: CASSLVPGQDYGYTF; cdr3_nt: TGTGCCAGCAGCTTAGTACCGGGACAGGACTATGGCTACACCTTC
j_call: TRBJ1-3; v_call: TRBV11-3; cdr3_length: 16; clone_size: -; d_call: -; cdr3_aa: CASSRKYSSLGNTIYF; cdr3_nt: TGTGCCAGCAGTCGAAAGTACTCAAGTCTCGGAAACACCATATATTTT
j_call: TRBJ1-5; v_call: TRBV6-8; cdr3_length: 17; clone_size: -; d_call: -; cdr3_aa: CATRLRANSNSNQPQHF; cdr3_nt: TGTGCCACCCGGCTTCGCGCGAACAGCAATAGCAATCAGCCCCAGCATTTT
j_call: TRBJ2-3; v_call: TRBV15; cdr3_length: 15; clone_size: -; d_call: -; cdr3_aa: CATSRGQISTDTQYF; cdr3_nt: TGTGCCACCAGCAGAGGGCAGATTAGCACAGATACGCAGTATTTT
j_call: TRBJ1-1; v_call: TRBV12-5; cdr3_length: 15; clone_size: few; d_call: -; cdr3_aa: CASGLGQVGGPEAFF; cdr3_nt: TGTGCTAGTGGTTTGGGACAGGTCGGAGGGCCTGAAGCTTTCTTT
j_call: TRBJ2-1; v_call: TRBV6-8; cdr3_length: 14; clone_size: -; d_call: -; cdr3_aa: CASRDTRIGNEQFF; cdr3_nt: TGTGCCAGCAGGGACACTAGAATCGGCAATGAGCAGTTCTTC
j_call: TRBJ2-1; v_call: TRBV11-3; cdr3_length: 16; clone_size: -; d_call: TRBD2; cdr3_aa: CASSRRTSGRYNEQFF; cdr3_nt: TGTGCCAGCAGCCGCAGGACTAGCGGGCGGTACAATGAGCAGTTCTTC
j_call: TRBJ1-1; v_call: TRBV11-3; cdr3_length: 17; clone_size: -; d_call: -; cdr3_aa: CASSWWGITRKDTEAFF; cdr3_nt: TGTGCCAGCAGCTGGTGGGGGATAACCAGAAAGGACACTGAAGCTTTCTTT
j_call: TRBJ2-3; v_call: TRBV30; cdr3_length: 16; clone_size: -; d_call: TRBD2; cdr3_aa: CAWSGASGARTDTQYF; cdr3_nt: TGTGCCTGGAGTGGGGCTAGCGGGGCTCGCACAGATACGCAGTATTTT
j_call: TRBJ1-4; v_call: TRBV6-8; cdr3_length: 13; clone_size: -; d_call: -; cdr3_aa: CASRRVGDEKLFF; cdr3_nt: TGTGCCAGCAGAAGGGTCGGCGATGAAAAACTGTTTTTT
j_call: TRBJ1-3; v_call: TRBV6-4; cdr3_length: 13; clone_size: -; d_call: -; cdr3_aa: CASQILGGNTIYF; cdr3_nt: TGTGCCAGCCAGATCCTTGGAGGAAACACCATATATTTT
j_call: TRBJ2-3; v_call: TRBV18; cdr3_length: 13; clone_size: -; d_call: TRBD1; cdr3_aa: CASSLTGVDTQYF; cdr3_nt: TGTGCCAGCTCACTAACAGGGGTAGATACGCAGTATTTT